This TCR beta chain was sequenced for a study of T cells in Graves' hyperthyroidism and ophthalmopathy. This clonotype occurred many times. The CDR3 covers 13 residues. Germline V gene data show CDR1 as DFQATT and CDR2 as SNEGSKA (reference sequence). Trimming left V 5 bases short and J 5 bases short, with 15 bases between. What was amplified from RNA transcripts were TCR beta CDR3 regions. The TCR CDR3 first-round RT-PCR relied on the HTBI primer set. TCRdb re-called the multiplex PCR reads with MiXCR, one entry per CDR3 protein. Among roughly 500,000 distinct CDR3 sequences listed, 46% were seen once.

Sequenced material: peripheral blood or thyroid tissue (not recorded which). The chain employs TRBV20-1 and TRBJ1-1; D possibly corresponds to TRBD1 (5 bases). This TCR derives from an adult woman with Graves' disease, either hyperthyroidism or ophthalmopathy (not recorded which). The chain's CDR3 is CSAARDPGTEAFF. CDR3 sequence (DNA): TGCAGTGCTGCCCGGGACCCGGGGACTGAAGCTTTCTTT.